This T cell receptor (beta chain) originates from a study of T cell clones after liver transplantation. Study-level background: TCRbeta sequencing after a pre-transplant mixed lymphocyte reaction identified graft-donor-reactive clones, later tracked in post-transplant blood. Third-party-reactive TCRbeta sequences from pre-transplant mixed lymphocyte reactions served as antigen-independent comparators.

Data came from immunoSEQ multiplex PCR; TCRdb stores just in-frame clones and leaves some out. In the table there are around 100,000 clones, more than 75% of which are singletons. General study points: Post-transplant time points were not standardized, so conclusions are preliminary.

As for this clone: The target antigen is unknown.

The TCR originated in a human donor who received a liver transplant. Sequencing was performed on CD4+ T cells from blood, taken before liver transplant.

The CDR3 DNA reads TGCGCCAGCAGCCAAGAGAGCCGAGGAAGCGAGACCCAGTACTTC. This codes for CASSQESRGSETQYF. The chain joins TRBV4-3 to TRBJ2-5; D gene uncertain. The CDR3 contains 15 residues. Per the germline V gene, CDR1 is LGHNA and CDR2 is YSLEER. V was shortened by 0 bases and J by 5 bases, with 13 bases between the two germline ends.